Shown below are 9 T cell receptor beta chains from a single sample sequenced in a study of blood T cell repertoires in COVID-19. This table comes from immunoSEQ multiplex PCR, and its TCRdb copy is limited to in-frame clones, with some not included. This sample carries 110,000 to 150,000 clones, approximately 78% of them seen once, and the ten largest clones take 5.5% to 7%. Sequencing used PBMCs or T cells enriched from blood (not recorded which). These receptors were collected from a woman in her forties or fifties who had recovered from COVID-19.

V and J are TRBV18 and TRBJ1-4; possibly TRBD1 for D (5 bases). This CDR3 has 18 residues. Germline V gives CDR1 KGHSH, CDR2 LQKENI. Trimming removed 3 bases from V and 3 bases from J, with 20 bases in between. CDR3 loop: CASSPSTQGYYSNEKLFF. The CDR3 DNA follows: TGTGCCAGCTCACCGAGCACGCAGGGTTATTACTCTAATGAAAAACTGTTTTTT.

The chain links TRBV3-1 (or the pseudogene TRBV3-2) to TRBJ1-1, with D possibly TRBD1 on 5 matching bases. Germline CDR1 and CDR2: LGHDT and YNNKEL (reference sequence). Trimming stripped 4 bases from V and 8 bases from J, with 14 bases between. This CDR3 region has 13 residues. CDR3 bases: TGTGCCAGCAGCCCGATCTGGGGGGAAGAAGCTTTCTTT. Translated: CASSPIWGEEAFF.

V usage is TRBV6-1 and J usage is TRBJ2-4; TRBD1 matches 7 bases. V was clipped by 1 base and J by 5 bases; unmatched bases: 14. This CDR3 comprises 18 residues. CDR1 and CDR2 from the germline V gene are MNHNS and SASEGT. The CDR3 bases are TGTGCCAGCAGTGAAGACGCGGAACAGGGGTTGAAGGAAAACATTCAGTACTTC. Its protein is CASSEDAEQGLKENIQYF.

This clone was counted a single time. The V gene is TRBV11-1, the J gene TRBJ1-2, with 9 bases aligning to TRBD1. Per germline, CDR1 SGHAT and CDR2 FQDESV (reference sequence). CDR3 length: 15 amino acids. The V gene end was trimmed by 5 bases and the J gene end by 4 bases; junction bases not matched to a gene: 8. The DNA for the CDR3 is TGTGCCAGCAGCCCCCCGGGACAGGGAATCTATGGCTACACCTTC. Translating it yields CASSPPGQGIYGYTF.

The chain employs TRBV27 and TRBJ2-3; 13 positions agree with TRBD2. This CDR3 has 17 amino acids. In germline, CDR1 is MNHEY, CDR2 SMNVEV (reference sequence). The V gene end was trimmed by 8 bases and the J gene end by 4 bases; junction bases not matched to a gene: 12. This chain's CDR3 is CASVSGTSGANSDTQYF. The CDR3 region has the DNA TGTGCCAGCGTTTCCGGGACTAGCGGGGCTAATTCAGATACGCAGTATTTT.

The chain has TRBV6-6 and TRBJ2-3, with 15 bases matching TRBD2. The V segment lost 5 bases and the J segment 3 bases; nucleotides outside the gene matches: 6. This CDR3 is 17 amino acids long. The germline V gene encodes CDR1 MNHNY and CDR2 SVGAGI (reference sequence). This CDR3 reads CASSPAGLAGGTDTQYF. The DNA of the CDR3 is TGTGCCAGCAGTCCAGCCGGACTAGCGGGGGGGACAGATACGCAGTATTTT.

V and J are TRBV27 and TRBJ1-4, with D perhaps TRBD1 (6 bases). Germline assignment: CDR1 MNHEY and CDR2 SMNVEV (reference sequence). This CDR3 is built from 15 residues. Between the trimmed V and J ends, which lost 3 bases and 8 bases, there was a span of 16 bases. The CDR3 spells CASSLYSGVGEKLFF. CDR3 bases: TGTGCCAGCAGTTTGTATTCAGGGGTGGGGGAAAAACTGTTTTTT.

The chain employs TRBV9 and TRBJ2-2, with TRBD2 as a possible D gene (6 bases). The germline V gene has CDR1 SGDLS and CDR2 YYNGEE. Trimming left V 0 bases short and J 3 bases short, with 9 bases between. CDR3 length equals 15 residues. The CDR3 bases are TGTGCCAGCAGCGTAGGCGGGGCCTACACCGGGGAGCTGTTTTTT. Amino acids: CASSVGGAYTGELFF. The complete variable domain, with remaining parts taken from reference TRBV9 and TRBJ2-2, reads DSGVTQTPKHLITATGQRVTLRCSPRSGDLSVYWYQQSLDQGLQFLIQYYNGEERAKGNILERFSAQQFPDLHSELNLSSLELGDSALYFCASSVGGAYTGELFFGEGSRLTVL.

This CDR3 reads CASSLTGEQFF. In DNA form, the CDR3 reads TGTGCCAGCAGTTTAACCGGGGAGCAGTTCTTC. The V call is TRBV12-3 or TRBV12-4, the J call TRBJ2-1; no reliable D call. The CDR3 has 11 amino acids. The V end was cut by 2 bases, the J end by 10 bases, with 6 bases between.